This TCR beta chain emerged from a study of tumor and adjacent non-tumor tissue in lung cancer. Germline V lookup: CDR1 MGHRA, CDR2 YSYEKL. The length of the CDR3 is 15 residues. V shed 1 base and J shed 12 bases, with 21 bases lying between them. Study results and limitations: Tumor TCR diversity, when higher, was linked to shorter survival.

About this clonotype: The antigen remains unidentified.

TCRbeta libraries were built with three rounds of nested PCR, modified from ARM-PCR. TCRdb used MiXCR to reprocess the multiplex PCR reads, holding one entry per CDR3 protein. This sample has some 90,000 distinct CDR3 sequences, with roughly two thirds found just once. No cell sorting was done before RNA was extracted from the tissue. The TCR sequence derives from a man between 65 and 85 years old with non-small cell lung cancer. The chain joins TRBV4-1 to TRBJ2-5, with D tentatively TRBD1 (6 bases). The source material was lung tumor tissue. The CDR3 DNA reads TGCGCCAGCAGCCAAGTTGTCAGCAGGGGTGAGATCAAGTACTTC. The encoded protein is CASSQVVSRGEIKYF.